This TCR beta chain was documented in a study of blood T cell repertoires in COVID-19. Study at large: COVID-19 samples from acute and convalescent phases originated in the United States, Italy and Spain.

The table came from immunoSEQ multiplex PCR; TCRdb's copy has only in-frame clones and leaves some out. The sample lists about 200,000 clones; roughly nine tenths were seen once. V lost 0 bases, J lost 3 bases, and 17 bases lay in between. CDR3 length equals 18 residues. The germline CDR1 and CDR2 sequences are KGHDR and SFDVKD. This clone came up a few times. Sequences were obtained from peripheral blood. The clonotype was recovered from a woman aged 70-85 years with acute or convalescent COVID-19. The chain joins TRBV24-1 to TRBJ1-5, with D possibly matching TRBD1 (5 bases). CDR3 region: CATSDLPVPARANQPQHF. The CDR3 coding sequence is TGTGCCACCAGTGATTTGCCAGTCCCCGCCAGGGCCAATCAGCCCCAGCATTTT.